These 5 T cell receptor beta chains came from one sample sequenced in a study of glioma-infiltrating T cells. The iRepertoire nested amplicon-rescue multiplex PCR amplified TCR alpha and beta CDR3s from RNA. One entry per CDR3 protein results from TCRdb running MiXCR on the multiplex PCR reads. The profile shows under 200,000 distinct CDR3 sequences, over 40% of them singletons. Input material: glioma tissue, nonneoplastic brain tissue, or PBMCs (not recorded which). The receptors stem from a human donor with low-grade glioma or glioblastoma, undergoing nonglioma brain surgery, or in good health (not recorded which).

The V and J genes are TRBV20-1 and TRBJ2-1, with 13 bases fitting TRBD2. Per germline, CDR1 DFQATT and CDR2 SNEGSKA (reference sequence). V lost 6 bases to trimming and J lost 9 bases; unmatched junction nucleotides: 14. This CDR3 has 16 residues. CDR3 DNA sequence: TGCAGTGCCCACCCACGACTAGCGGGAGGCCACGGTGAGCAGTTCTTC. This translates into CSAHPRLAGGHGEQFF.

The rearrangement links TRBV12-3 or TRBV12-4 to TRBJ2-7, with 10 bases matching TRBD2. V lost 5 bases and J lost 3; bases outside the gene matches: 7. This CDR3 region has 15 residues. Here the CDR3 reads CASSRIAGGYYEQYF. CDR3 nucleotide sequence: TGTGCCAGCAGTCGTATAGCGGGAGGCTACTACGAGCAGTACTTC.

Ten or more counts support this clonotype. The J gene is TRBJ1-3, the V gene TRBV2; D is perhaps TRBD1 (5 bases). CDR3 length: 15 residues. Germline V lookup: CDR1 SNHLY, CDR2 FYNNEI. V lost 2 bases to trimming and J lost 2 bases, with 10 bases between them. Here the CDR3 reads CASSELQTAGNTIYF. The CDR3 nucleotides read TGTGCCAGCAGTGAACTCCAGACAGCTGGAAACACCATATATTTT.

This clonotype was detected many times. This rearrangement joins TRBV28 to TRBJ2-1; tentative D call: TRBD2 (6 bases). Trimming stripped 8 bases from V and 0 bases from J, with 20 bases between. The germline V gene has CDR1 MDHEN and CDR2 SYDVKM. The CDR3 length is 17 residues. CDR3: CASYGTSLPSSYNEQFF. CDR3 nucleotides: TGTGCCAGCTACGGGACTTCTTTACCCAGCTCCTACAATGAGCAGTTCTTC.

The chain carries TRBV28 and TRBJ2-1, with 7 bases matching TRBD2. Trimming removed 6 bases from V and 10 bases from J; junction bases left unmatched: 9. Germline loops: CDR1 MDHEN, CDR2 SYDVKM. The CDR3 has 13 residues. CDR3 protein: CASRGTNSYEQFF. The DNA for the CDR3 is TGTGCCAGCAGAGGGACTAACTCCTACGAGCAGTTCTTC.